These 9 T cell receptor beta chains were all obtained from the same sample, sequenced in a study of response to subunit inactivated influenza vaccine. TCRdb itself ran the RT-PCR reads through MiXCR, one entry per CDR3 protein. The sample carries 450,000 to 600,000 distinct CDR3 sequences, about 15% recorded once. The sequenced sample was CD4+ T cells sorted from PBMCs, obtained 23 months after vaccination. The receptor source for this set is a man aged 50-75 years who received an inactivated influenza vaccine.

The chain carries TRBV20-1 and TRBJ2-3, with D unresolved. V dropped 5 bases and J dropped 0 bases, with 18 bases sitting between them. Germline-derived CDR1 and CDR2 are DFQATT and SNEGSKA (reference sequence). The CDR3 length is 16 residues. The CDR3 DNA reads TGCAGTGCTGATCCTAGATCTGCCGCTAGCACAGATACGCAGTATTTT. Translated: CSADPRSAASTDTQYF.

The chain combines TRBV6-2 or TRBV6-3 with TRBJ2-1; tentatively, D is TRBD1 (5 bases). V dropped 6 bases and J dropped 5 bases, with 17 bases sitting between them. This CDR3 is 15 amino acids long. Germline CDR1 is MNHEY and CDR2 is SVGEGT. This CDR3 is CASSPQGRANNEQFF. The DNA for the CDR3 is TGTGCCAGCAGCCCCCAGGGCAGAGCAAACAATGAGCAGTTCTTC.

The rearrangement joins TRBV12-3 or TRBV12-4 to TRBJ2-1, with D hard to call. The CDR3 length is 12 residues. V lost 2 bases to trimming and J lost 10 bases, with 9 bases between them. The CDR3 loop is CASSLWAEEQFF. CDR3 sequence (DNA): TGTGCCAGCAGTTTATGGGCGGAGGAGCAGTTCTTC.

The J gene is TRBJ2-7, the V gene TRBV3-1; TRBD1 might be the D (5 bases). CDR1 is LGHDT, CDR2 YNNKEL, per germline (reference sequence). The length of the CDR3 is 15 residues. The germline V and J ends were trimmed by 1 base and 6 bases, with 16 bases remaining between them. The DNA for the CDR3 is TGTGCCAGCAGCCAAGGCCAGGGTGGTAACTCCGAGCAGTACTTC. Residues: CASSQGQGGNSEQYF.

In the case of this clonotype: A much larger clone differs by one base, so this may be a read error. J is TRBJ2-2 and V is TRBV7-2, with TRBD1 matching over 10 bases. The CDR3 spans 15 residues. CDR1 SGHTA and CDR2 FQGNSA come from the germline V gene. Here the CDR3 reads CASSGDRGYTGELSF. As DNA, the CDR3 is TGTGCCAGCAGCGGGGACAGGGGTTACACCGGGGAGCTGTCTTTT.

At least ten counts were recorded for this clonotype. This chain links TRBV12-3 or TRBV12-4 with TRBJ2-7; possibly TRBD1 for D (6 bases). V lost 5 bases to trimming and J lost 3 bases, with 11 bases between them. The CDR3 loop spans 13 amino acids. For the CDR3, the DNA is TGTGCCAGCAGTCCCGGGACAAACTACGAGCAGTACTTC. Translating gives CASSPGTNYEQYF.

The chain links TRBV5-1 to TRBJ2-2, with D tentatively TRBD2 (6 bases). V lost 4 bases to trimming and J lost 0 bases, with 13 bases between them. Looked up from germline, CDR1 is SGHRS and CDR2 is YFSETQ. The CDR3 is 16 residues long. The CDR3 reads CASSPEGIANTGELFF. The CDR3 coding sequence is TGCGCCAGCAGCCCGGAGGGAATCGCGAACACCGGGGAGCTGTTTTTT.

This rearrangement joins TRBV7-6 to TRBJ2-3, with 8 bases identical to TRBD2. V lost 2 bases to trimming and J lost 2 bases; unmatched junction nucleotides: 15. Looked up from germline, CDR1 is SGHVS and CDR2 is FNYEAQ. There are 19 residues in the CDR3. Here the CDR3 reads CASSLWLTSGVGNTDTQYF. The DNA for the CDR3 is TGTGCCAGCAGCTTATGGTTAACTAGCGGAGTGGGGAACACAGATACGCAGTATTTT.

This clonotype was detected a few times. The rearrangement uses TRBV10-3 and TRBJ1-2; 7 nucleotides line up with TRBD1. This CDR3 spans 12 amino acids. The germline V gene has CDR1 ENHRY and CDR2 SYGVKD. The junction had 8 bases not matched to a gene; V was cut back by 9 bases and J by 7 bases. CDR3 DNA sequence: TGTGCCATTTCGACAGGGCAAACTGGCTACACCTTC. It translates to CAISTGQTGYTF.